The sequence of this T cell receptor beta chain was determined in a study of blood T cells in healthy people across ages. Germline V gives CDR1 SGHRS, CDR2 YFSETQ. CDR3 length equals 16 residues. The V end was cut by 5 bases, the J end by 0 bases, with 17 bases between. Together with a sample-barcoded 5' primer, a J-beta primer mix was included in a second PCR lasting about 6 to 11 cycles. All cDNA molecules were each tagged by a template-switch adaptor with 12 random nucleotides. MiXCR was run by TCRdb on the 5' RACE reads, yielding one entry per CDR3 protein. The table has 380,000 or so distinct CDR3 sequences, over 45% seen once. Staff drew ten milliliters of peripheral blood from each donor. Remarks on this clonotype: What it binds is not known.

The study's findings and limits: A greater number of naive CD4+ cells and higher diversity distinguished long-lived donors from aged donors. There was a strong correlation between TCR beta diversity and naive T cell percentage.

Sequencing used blood. This chain joins TRBV5-1 and TRBJ1-2, with no clear D. The sequence came from a man aged 55 to 70 in good health. The CDR3 DNA follows: TGCGCCAGCAGTCGGGCACCGACGGCAGCTAACTATGGCTACACCTTC. As protein: CASSRAPTAANYGYTF.